The 26 T cell receptor beta chains given below trace back to one sample, sequenced in a study of shared clonotypes between healthy human individuals. The table came from immunoSEQ multiplex PCR; TCRdb's copy has only in-frame clones and leaves some out. The sample lists roughly 400,000 clones; about 96% were seen once. Sequenced material: memory CD8+ T cells sorted from blood. Subset defined: CD45RO+ cells pooled with CCR7-negative TemRA cells. These receptors all stem from a man aged 25-45 years in good health.

V and J are TRBV9 and TRBJ2-7; weak D call: TRBD1 (5 bases). The germline V gene has CDR1 SGDLS and CDR2 YYNGEE. CDR3 size: 14 residues. V lost 0 bases to trimming and J lost 5 bases, with 12 bases between them. The CDR3 loop reads CASSVGAKGDEQYF. In nucleotides, the CDR3 is TGTGCCAGCAGCGTAGGGGCCAAAGGGGACGAGCAGTACTTC.

V is TRBV5-1 and J is TRBJ2-5; 9 positions agree with TRBD2. Germline loops: CDR1 SGHRS, CDR2 YFSETQ. This CDR3 has 13 residues. The V segment lost 5 bases and the J segment 4 bases; nucleotides outside the gene matches: 3. The CDR3 protein is CASSRGLAETQYF. The CDR3 nucleotides are TGCGCCAGCAGTAGGGGACTAGCAGAGACCCAGTACTTC.

The chain couples TRBV10-3 to TRBJ1-5; D is unresolved. This CDR3 comprises 14 residues. With 4 bases removed from V and 1 base from J, the gap between germline ends came to 8 bases. Germline-derived CDR1 and CDR2 are ENHRY and SYGVKD. CDR3 nucleotides: TGTGCCATCAGTGTAGCGGGGAGCAATCAGCCCCAGCATTTT. Its translation is CAISVAGSNQPQHF.

The J gene is TRBJ2-7, the V gene TRBV6-5; D call uncertain. This CDR3 is 15 amino acids long. Trimming removed 2 bases at V and 2 bases at J, with 13 bases between. From germline, CDR1 is MNHEY and CDR2 SVGAGI. The chain's CDR3 is CASSYRATDPYEQYF. DNA for the CDR3: TGTGCCAGCAGTTACCGGGCCACCGACCCCTACGAGCAGTACTTC.

This chain uses TRBV28 with TRBJ1-1; tentatively, D is TRBD1 (5 bases). V lost 4 bases and J 7 bases, leaving 28 bases between the germline ends. The CDR3 has 18 amino acids. The germline gives CDR1 MDHEN, CDR2 SYDVKM. DNA of the CDR3: TGTGCCAGCAGTTCGCTTGATCGGGACTTGCTCATGGAGGGTGAAGCTTTCTTT. Protein: CASSSLDRDLLMEGEAFF. The full variable domain, completed using reference TRBV28 and TRBJ1-1, is DVKVTQSSRYLVKRTGEKVFLECVQDMDHENMFWYRQDPGLGLRLIYFSYDVKMKEKGDIPEGYSVSREKKERFSLILESASTNQTSMYLCASSSLDRDLLMEGEAFFGQGTRLTVV.

About this clone itself: The identical CDR3 is also encoded by other nucleotide sequences in the sample. The chain recombines TRBV7-9 with TRBJ2-6; D call uncertain. Germline-derived CDR1 and CDR2 are SEHNR and FQNEAQ (reference sequence). Trimming shortened V by 0 bases and J by 3 bases, and 0 bases separated the two germline ends. This CDR3 is built from 13 residues. The CDR3 DNA reads TGTGCCAGCAGCTTAGCTGGGGCCAACGTCCTGACTTTC. Translating gives CASSLAGANVLTF.

This rearrangement joins TRBV16 to TRBJ1-5; tentative D call: TRBD1 (5 bases). The germline gives CDR1 KGHSY, CDR2 FQNENV. This CDR3 has 14 amino acids. Trimming removed 0 bases from V and 2 bases from J, with 5 bases in between. The CDR3, as DNA: TGTGCCAGCAGCCAATCAGGGGGCAATCAGCCCCAGCATTTT. Translated, it gives CASSQSGGNQPQHF. The whole variable domain, remainder taken from reference TRBV16 and TRBJ1-5, is GEEVAQTPKHLVRGEGQKAKLYCAPIKGHSYVFWYQQVLKNEFKFLISFQNENVFDETGMPKERFSAKCLPNSPCSLEIQATKLEDSAVYFCASSQSGGNQPQHFGDGTRLSIL.

The chain links TRBV5-8 to TRBJ1-5; TRBD1 might be the D (5 bases). Germline V gene sequence: CDR1 SGHTS, CDR2 YDEGEE. CDR3 size: 16 residues. The V and J ends lost 0 bases and 4 bases respectively, with 14 bases between them. CDR3 DNA: TGTGCCAGCAGCTTGGGGGTGGGGCGCGGGAATCAGCCCCAGCATTTT. The encoded protein is CASSLGVGRGNQPQHF.

The rearrangement links TRBV15 to TRBJ2-7; maybe TRBD2 (7 bases). Trimming removed 8 bases from V and 5 bases from J, with 19 bases in between. The CDR3 is 14 residues long. In germline, CDR1 is LNHNV, CDR2 YYDKDF (reference sequence). This CDR3 reads CATARGAGVNEQYF. The DNA of the CDR3 is TGTGCCACCGCCCGGGGGGCAGGGGTGAACGAGCAGTACTTC.

The chain carries TRBV5-4 and TRBJ2-7; 12 bases are a match to TRBD2. Per germline, CDR1 SGHNT and CDR2 YYREEE (reference sequence). The length of the CDR3 is 12 residues. V lost 4 bases and J lost 7; bases outside the gene matches: 0. The CDR3 loop reads CASSGLAGEQYF. CDR3 in DNA: TGTGCCAGCAGCGGACTAGCGGGGGAGCAGTACTTC.

The V gene is TRBV27, the J gene TRBJ1-5; 7 bases align to TRBD1. Trimming cost V 5 bases and J 7 bases; bases outside gene matches: 17. The CDR3 contains 17 residues. Germline V gene lookup returns CDR1 MNHEY and CDR2 SMNVEV (reference sequence). CDR3 sequence reads: CASSLLFDRDGGQPQHF. In nucleotides, the CDR3 is TGTGCCAGCAGTCTCCTTTTCGACAGGGACGGGGGACAGCCCCAGCATTTT.

This chain links TRBV7-9 with TRBJ1-1; tentative D call: TRBD1 (6 bases). Germline V gene lookup returns CDR1 SEHNR and CDR2 FQNEAQ (reference sequence). Trimming pared 3 bases from V and 1 base from J, leaving 9 bases between. The CDR3 has 14 residues. The CDR3 reads CASSFLQGNTEAFF. DNA of the CDR3: TGTGCCAGCAGCTTTTTACAGGGGAACACTGAAGCTTTCTTT.

This sequence joins TRBV19 and TRBJ1-4, with TRBD1 as a possible D gene (6 bases). Germline V gene sequence: CDR1 LNHDA, CDR2 SQIVND (reference sequence). The CDR3 length is 13 residues. The V end lost 4 bases, the J end lost 7 bases, and 10 bases lay between the germline ends. CDR3 sequence reads: CASSTTRGEKLFF. The CDR3 coding sequence is TGTGCCAGTAGTACTACCAGGGGTGAAAAACTGTTTTTT.

V and J are TRBV4-2 and TRBJ2-3, with D perhaps matching TRBD2 (5 bases). The CDR3 is 14 residues long. Deletions cut 0 bases from V and 5 bases from J, with 9 bases between. CDR1 and CDR2 from the germline V gene are LGHNA and YNFKEQ. The CDR3 here is CASSQENAGDTQYF. The CDR3 DNA reads as TGTGCCAGCAGCCAAGAGAACGCGGGAGATACGCAGTATTTT.

The chain couples TRBV5-5 to TRBJ2-1, with 10 bases that match TRBD2. Unmatched junction bases numbered 6, after V lost 2 bases and J lost 7 bases. This CDR3 spans 15 amino acids. Per germline, CDR1 SGHKS and CDR2 YYEKEE (reference sequence). The CDR3 protein is CASSLGLAEINEQFF. CDR3 DNA sequence: TGTGCCAGCAGCTTAGGACTAGCGGAGATAAATGAGCAGTTCTTC.

The chain couples TRBV7-3 to TRBJ2-7; weak D call: TRBD1 (5 bases). Deletions cut 1 base from V and 0 bases from J, with 10 bases between. The CDR3 loop spans 15 amino acids. Germline V gene lookup returns CDR1 SGHTA and CDR2 FQGTGA. The CDR3 sequence: CASSLKAGRSYEQYF. Here the CDR3 DNA reads TGTGCCAGCAGCTTAAAAGCAGGGCGCTCCTACGAGCAGTACTTC.

The rearrangement links TRBV18 to TRBJ2-3; no definite D call. The ends were cut back, 6 bases at V and 2 bases at J, with 15 bases in the middle. Per germline, CDR1 KGHSH and CDR2 LQKENI. This CDR3 has 15 residues. The DNA of the CDR3 is TGTGCCAGCTCCCCTTTTATGGGAAACACAGATACGCAGTATTTT. Translation: CASSPFMGNTDTQYF.

In this sample, this clone turned up once. The chain employs TRBV25-1 and TRBJ2-3; D possibly uses TRBD1 or TRBD2 (6 bases each). CDR1 is MGHDK and CDR2 is SYGVNS in the germline V gene. Trimming removed 6 bases from V and 1 base from J, with 8 bases in between. The CDR3 is 13 residues long. CDR3 sequence (DNA): TGTGCCAGCAGCCGGGGGCGCACAGATACGCAGTATTTT. This sequence encodes CASSRGRTDTQYF.

CDR3 amino acids: CASTRRVKANVLTF. The CDR3, as DNA: TGTGCCAGCACCAGGAGGGTTAAGGCCAACGTCCTGACTTTC. The rearrangement uses TRBV28 and TRBJ2-6; the D gene is possibly TRBD2 (6 bases). V lost 7 bases to trimming and J lost 6 bases, with 13 bases between them. The CDR3 runs 14 residues. CDR1 MDHEN and CDR2 SYDVKM come from the germline V gene.

The chain employs TRBV6-4 and TRBJ2-1; 7 nucleotides line up with TRBD2. J lost 4 bases, V lost 6 bases, and 9 bases had no gene match. This CDR3 spans 15 amino acids. Germline V CDR1 and CDR2: MRHNA, SNTAGT. The CDR3 DNA is TGTGCCAGCAGGCGGACTAGTGGGGCATACAATGAGCAGTTCTTC. Protein sequence: CASRRTSGAYNEQFF.

The chain has TRBV10-3 and TRBJ2-1, with unresolved D. Trimming stripped 5 bases from V and 7 bases from J, with 9 bases between. CDR1 and CDR2 from the germline V gene are ENHRY and SYGVKD. The CDR3 is 12 amino acids. The CDR3 nucleotides read TGTGCCATCAGTTTCGCGGAAAATGAGCAGTTCTTC. It translates to CAISFAENEQFF.

The chain couples TRBV2 to TRBJ1-3; the D is unclear. Germline V gene lookup returns CDR1 SNHLY and CDR2 FYNNEI. This CDR3 is built from 15 residues. The germline V and J ends were trimmed by 8 bases and 0 bases, with 14 bases remaining between them. This chain's CDR3 is CASLIGPDSGNTIYF. Here the CDR3 DNA reads TGTGCCAGCCTAATCGGCCCCGACTCTGGAAACACCATATATTTT.

CDR3 residues: CASSDSDWWRAQYF. DNA for the CDR3: TGTGCCAGCAGTGACTCCGACTGGTGGCGGGCCCAGTACTTC. The chain carries TRBV6-1 and TRBJ2-5, with D possibly TRBD2 on 5 matching bases. CDR3 length: 14 amino acids. Trimming shortened V by 3 bases and J by 9 bases, and 17 bases separated the two germline ends. Per germline, CDR1 MNHNS and CDR2 SASEGT.

In DNA form, the CDR3 reads TGTGCCAGCTCACCACAGACTAGCGGGAGTTACGAGCAGTACTTC. It encodes CASSPQTSGSYEQYF. The rearrangement joins TRBV18 to TRBJ2-7, with 12 positions matching TRBD2. This CDR3 comprises 15 residues. The V and J ends lost 1 base and 4 bases, in that order; junction bases with no gene match: 2. The germline V gene encodes CDR1 KGHSH and CDR2 LQKENI.

This chain connects TRBV6-5 to TRBJ2-3; 7 bases are a match to TRBD2. From germline, CDR1 is MNHEY and CDR2 SVGAGI. This CDR3 has 15 residues. V lost 5 bases and J lost 2; bases outside the gene matches: 7. CDR3 coding DNA: TGTGCCAGCAGTCGGGGGGATGGGATCACAGATACGCAGTATTTT. Its translation is CASSRGDGITDTQYF.

To note about this clone: The same CDR3 can be traced to other DNA sequences in this sample. V is TRBV19 and J is TRBJ1-2, with TRBD1 identical over 8 bases. V trimming: 5 bases; J trimming: 5 bases; junction bases outside the gene matches: 1. Germline V gene data show CDR1 as LNHDA and CDR2 as SQIVND (reference sequence). The CDR3 consists of 12 residues. DNA for the CDR3: TGTGCCAGTAGTCGGACAGGGTATGGCTACACCTTC. It translates to CASSRTGYGYTF.